This entry features one TCR beta chain sequence. Compared with germline, one end of the junction differs, possibly owing to a read error. The researchers produced TCR beta cDNA from roughly 500 ng total RNA with a constant-region primer. ARM-PCR was slightly modified, and three nested multiplex PCR rounds with it gave rise to the TCR beta libraries. One entry per CDR3 protein, called by TCRdb with MiXCR from the multiplex PCR reads. The sample comprises 300,000 to 350,000 distinct CDR3 sequences, about 65% of which are singletons, and under 8% rests with the top ten. This sample is drawn from a study of tumor-infiltrating lymphocytes in primary liver carcinoma. Study-wide background: The patients presented with primary liver carcinoma, which was managed through surgical resection.

They got blood RNA out of unsorted whole blood and also pulled out germline DNA. Chronic HBV infection was present in the patients, who were treatment-naive. What was sequenced was peripheral blood. This clonotype originated in a middle-aged man with primary liver carcinoma and hepatitis B virus infection.

In DNA form, the CDR3 reads TGTGCCAGCAGTAGGGACAGGGGTAACTATGGCTACATCTTC. This translates into CASSRDRGNYGYIF. The V and J genes are TRBV12-3 or TRBV12-4 and TRBJ1-2; TRBD1 agrees at 10 bases. The CDR3 totals 14 residues.